Shown below are 18 T cell receptor beta chains from a single sample sequenced in a study of early T cells in non-severe SARS-CoV-2 infection. MiXCR, applied by TCRdb to the 5' RACE reads, yields one record per CDR3 protein. The data hold 25,000 to 30,000 distinct CDR3 sequences, with 4% to 5.5% observed a single time. Sequencing was carried out using whole blood. All receptors derive from an adult who was a healthcare worker with PCR-confirmed SARS-CoV-2 infection or an uninfected control (not recorded which).

This clonotype has a handful of counts. The J gene is TRBJ2-3, the V gene TRBV27; TRBD2 matches at 11 bases. V was pared by 3 bases and J by 7 bases, with 9 bases of the junction left unmatched. Germline CDR1 is MNHEY and CDR2 is SMNVEV (reference sequence). This CDR3 spans 16 amino acids. The CDR3 region is CASSFVRTSGLHTQYF. CDR3 sequence (DNA): TGTGCCAGCAGTTTTGTCAGGACTAGCGGGTTGCATACGCAGTATTTT.

This clonotype appeared many times. V and J are TRBV5-1 and TRBJ2-5; D gene unclear. CDR3 size: 15 residues. With 1 base removed from V and 2 bases from J, the gap between germline ends came to 12 bases. Germline V lookup: CDR1 SGHRS, CDR2 YFSETQ. The CDR3 DNA reads as TGCGCCAGCAGCTTGCAAGAATGGAAGCAAGAGACCCAGTACTTC. Its translation is CASSLQEWKQETQYF.

This clonotype showed up many times. V gene TRBV20-1 combines with J gene TRBJ1-4, with 7 bases aligning to TRBD1. The CDR3 contains 13 residues. The germline CDR1 and CDR2 sequences are DFQATT and SNEGSKA (reference sequence). J gave up 5 bases and V 4 bases, and 4 bases lay outside the gene matches. The DNA of the CDR3 is TGCAGTGCTACCGGGGGACAGAATGAAAAACTGTTTTTT. Protein sequence: CSATGGQNEKLFF.

In this sample, this clonotype turned up a few times. V and J are TRBV9 and TRBJ2-2; 7 nucleotides align to TRBD1. Germline trimming cut 0 bases from V and 4 bases from J; bases unmatched to any gene: 0. The CDR3 runs 14 residues. Germline V gene lookup returns CDR1 SGDLS and CDR2 YYNGEE. In nucleotides, the CDR3 is TGTGCCAGCAGCGTAGGGGACAGCACCGGGGAGCTGTTTTTT. This codes for CASSVGDSTGELFF.

By share, this clonotype ranks as medium-sized (0.01 to 0.1%). The chain links TRBV29-1 to TRBJ1-2; TRBD1 matches at 9 bases. The CDR3 has 13 amino acids. V was clipped by 1 base and J by 6 bases; unmatched bases: 3. Germline V CDR1 and CDR2: SQVTM, ANQGSEA. The CDR3 DNA reads as TGCAGCGTTGAAGTACAGGGGGCGAATGGCTACACCTTC. As protein: CSVEVQGANGYTF.

This clonotype was seen many times. The chain recombines TRBV12-3 or TRBV12-4 with TRBJ1-4; possibly TRBD1 for D (5 bases). This CDR3 has 14 amino acids. The V end lost 6 bases, the J end lost 6 bases, and 14 bases lay between the germline ends. The CDR3, as DNA: TGTGCCAGCAGCTTTCGGCAGGGCTATGAAAAACTGTTTTTT. This codes for CASSFRQGYEKLFF.

This clonotype appeared many times. The rearrangement links TRBV28 to TRBJ1-5; tentatively, D is TRBD1 (5 bases). Germline V lookup: CDR1 MDHEN, CDR2 SYDVKM. Trimming stripped 7 bases from V and 4 bases from J, with 17 bases between. The CDR3 has 15 amino acids. The CDR3 DNA follows: TGTGCCAGCAACTCCGGGACCGCGGGAAATCAGCCCCAGCATTTT. Translated: CASNSGTAGNQPQHF.

This clonotype was found many times. The V and J genes are TRBV7-8 and TRBJ2-5; TRBD1 aligns across 9 bases. This CDR3 contains 15 residues. Trimming took 6 bases from V and 3 from J; bases not matched to a gene: 8. Germline V CDR1 and CDR2: SGHVS, FQNEAQ. This CDR3 is CASSPTGTGKETQYF. CDR3 DNA: TGTGCCAGCAGTCCCACCGGGACAGGGAAAGAGACCCAGTACTTC.

This clonotype has a count of ten or more. The chain has TRBV30 and TRBJ2-5; 10 nucleotides align to TRBD2. CDR1 is GTSNPN, CDR2 SVGIG, per germline (reference sequence). The CDR3 consists of 15 residues. V was clipped by 0 bases and J by 5 bases; unmatched bases: 6. CDR3: CAWSVGLAGAETQYF. The CDR3 region has the DNA TGTGCCTGGAGTGTAGGCCTAGCGGGAGCTGAGACCCAGTACTTC.

This clonotype was counted many times. J is TRBJ2-5 and V is TRBV10-3; 9 bases are a match to TRBD1. Germline V lookup: CDR1 ENHRY, CDR2 SYGVKD. V lost 3 bases, J lost 5 bases, and 10 bases stayed unmatched. The CDR3 length is 16 residues. CDR3 DNA: TGTGCCATCAGTGATGTCCCGGGACAGGGACGTGAGACCCAGTACTTC. Translating gives CAISDVPGQGRETQYF.

This clonotype has only a few counts. The V and J genes are TRBV14 and TRBJ2-2; no clear D gene. The CDR3 runs to 13 residues. Germline CDR1 reads SGHDN; CDR2 reads FVKESK. V was cut by 2 bases and J by 2 bases, with 3 bases left in between. This CDR3 is CASSQQNTGELFF. The CDR3 nucleotides are TGTGCCAGCAGCCAACAAAACACCGGGGAGCTGTTTTTT.

This clonotype was detected ten times or more. The genes are TRBV20-1 and TRBJ1-1; D may be TRBD1 (6 bases). V lost 6 bases to trimming and J lost 4 bases, with 9 bases between them. There are 11 residues in the CDR3. CDR1 is DFQATT, CDR2 SNEGSKA, per germline (reference sequence). The CDR3 region is CSATTGTEAFF. CDR3 sequence (DNA): TGCAGTGCCACGACAGGCACTGAAGCTTTCTTT.

This clonotype has at least ten counts. V usage is TRBV20-1 and J usage is TRBJ2-3; 12 bases fit TRBD2. V was pared by 0 bases and J by 2 bases, with 18 bases of the junction left unmatched. The CDR3 covers 21 residues. Germline-derived CDR1 and CDR2 are DFQATT and SNEGSKA (reference sequence). The CDR3 here is CSARDPILTSGRDWNTDTQYF. For the CDR3, the DNA is TGCAGTGCTAGAGACCCAATCTTGACTAGCGGGAGAGATTGGAACACAGATACGCAGTATTTT.

At least ten counts were recorded for this clonotype. The chain uses TRBV7-2 and TRBJ1-1; D is unresolved. The CDR3 totals 11 residues. The V and J ends lost 5 bases and 5 bases respectively, with 6 bases between them. Germline V gene lookup returns CDR1 SGHTA and CDR2 FQGNSA. As DNA, the CDR3 is TGTGCCAGCAGCCGGACTACTGAAGCTTTCTTT. The encoded protein is CASSRTTEAFF. Complete variable domain (other parts from reference TRBV7-2 and TRBJ1-1): GAGVSQSPSNKVTEKGKDVELRCDPISGHTALYWYRQSLGQGLEFLIYFQGNSAPDKSGLPSDRFSAERTGGSVSTLTIQRTQQEDSAVYLCASSRTTEAFFGQGTRLTVV.

This clonotype was detected ten times or more. The V gene is TRBV28, the J gene TRBJ2-7, with a possible D match to TRBD1 (5 bases). CDR3 size: 15 residues. Germline assignment: CDR1 MDHEN and CDR2 SYDVKM. The ends were cut back, 7 bases at V and 5 bases at J, with 21 bases in the middle. CDR3 loop: CASISRTPRFDEQYF. The CDR3, as DNA: TGTGCCAGCATTTCTAGGACACCACGTTTTGACGAGCAGTACTTC.

This clonotype was seen repeatedly, ten times or more. The CDR3 sequence is CASSPSLAGGLRTGELFF. The CDR3 coding sequence is TGTGCCAGCAGTCCTTCTCTAGCGGGAGGGCTAAGGACCGGGGAGCTGTTTTTT. The chain employs TRBV5-6 and TRBJ2-2; 12 bases are a match to TRBD2. The CDR3 has 18 residues. Germline CDR1 SGHDT, CDR2 YYEEEE. V lost 5 bases and J lost 5; bases outside the gene matches: 13.

This clonotype came up a few times. The rearrangement uses TRBV6-4 and TRBJ2-1; 13 bases agree with TRBD2. Germline CDR1 MRHNA, CDR2 SNTAGT. CDR3 size: 14 residues. V trimming: 5 bases; J trimming: 8 bases; junction bases outside the gene matches: 3. The CDR3 spells CASSPGLAGDEQFF. CDR3 bases: TGTGCCAGCAGTCCAGGACTAGCGGGAGATGAGCAGTTCTTC.

This clonotype was seen ten or more times. The CDR3 DNA sequence: TGCAGTGCTAGGCCCCCCCAGCATGCGCAGGGAGAGACCCAGTACTTC. This gives the protein CSARPPQHAQGETQYF. V and J are TRBV20-1 and TRBJ2-5, with D perhaps matching TRBD1 (5 bases). Germline V gene lookup returns CDR1 DFQATT and CDR2 SNEGSKA (reference sequence). Trimming stripped 3 bases from V and 4 bases from J, with 21 bases between. The CDR3 loop spans 16 amino acids.